This TCR beta chain was sequenced during a study of blood T cells in healthy people across ages. A second PCR, run for roughly 7 to 12 cycles, used a sample-barcoded 5' primer plus a J-beta primer mix. TCRdb used MiXCR to reprocess the 5' RACE reads, holding one entry per CDR3 protein. This sample has around 750,000 distinct CDR3 sequences, with about 53% found just once. J gave up 3 bases and V 7 bases, and 9 bases lay outside the gene matches. Germline lookup yields CDR1 SQVTM and CDR2 ANQGSEA. This CDR3 spans 14 amino acids. The sample providers were healthy Caucasian people from Russia, aged about 6 to 100.

This receptor was taken from a man older than 75 in good health. The rearrangement joins TRBV29-1 to TRBJ1-5; 7 bases map to TRBD1. The material sequenced was blood. This CDR3 reads CSAAGRGVNQPQHF. In nucleotides, the CDR3 is TGCAGCGCTGCGGGCAGGGGGGTCAATCAGCCCCAGCATTTT.